This is a list of T cell receptor beta chains from one sample in a study of memory CD4+ T cells and cytomegalovirus serostatus. TCRdb's copy holds only in-frame clones and misses some; the assay was immunoSEQ multiplex PCR. The sample holds over 35,000 clones, around 80% seen once. Sequencing was carried out using memory CD4+ T cells from blood. The receptor set was obtained from an adult in good health and CMV-seronegative. Both conserved end residues are part of each CDR3. For some rows the clone size is stated as once, few or many, or as a class when expanded; others skip it.

>.|TRBJ1-5|TRBV6-1
CASSGDGRNQPQHF
>.|TRBJ1-4|TRBV4-2
CASSQDRAGRQLFF
>.|TRBJ2-1|TRBV19
CASSLSGSFNEQFF
>.|TRBJ1-1|TRBV11-2
CASSFPSRPRDGTEAFF
>.|TRBJ2-2|TRBV21-1
CASSKGPIRGPGELFF
>.|TRBJ1-5|TRBV6-1
CASRLAGVSNQPQHF
>.|TRBJ1-2|TRBV30
CAWTYRATGYTF
>.|TRBJ1-2|TRBV7-2
CASSFEAQSSLNYGYTF
>.|TRBJ2-5|TRBV2
CASRPGTSTGTQYF
>.|TRBJ2-5|TRBV13
CASSLFAGGLQETQYF
>.|TRBJ1-2|TRBV18
CASSPGTGVYDYGYTF
>.|TRBJ1-1|TRBV5-1
CASSLGSRDTEAFF
>few|TRBJ1-5|TRBV2
CASSASGGSRQPQHF
>.|TRBJ2-3|TRBV7-3
CASSPLLGGTDTQYF
>.|TRBJ1-1|TRBV10-3
CAITGQGNTEAFF
>.|TRBJ1-2|TRBV7-2
CASSLVSLYGYTF
>.|TRBJ2-5|TRBV27
CASSTLAGGRETQYF
>.|TRBJ2-7|TRBV29-1
CSAGDSNYEQYF
>.|TRBJ1-6|TRBV9
CASSVGQGTNNSPLHF
>.|TRBJ2-2|TRBV19
CATPQPGSTGELFF
>few|TRBJ2-7|TRBV28
CASQDGTGGYEQYF
>.|TRBJ2-7|TRBV6-5
CASSSGSYEQYF
>.|TRBJ2-6|TRBV5-1
CASSFSPGFSGANVLTF
>few|TRBJ2-5|TRBV11-2
CASSLGSETQYF
>.|TRBJ2-2|TRBV29-1
CSVLQGASTGELFF
>.|TRBJ1-5|TRBV28
CASSPPSRPQHF
>once|TRBJ2-7|TRBV5-1
CASSLDGQGAGYEQYF
>.|TRBJ1-1|TRBV7-2
CASSLGRGSNFAEAFF
>.|TRBJ1-2|TRBV6-5
CASRNRGQGPYGYTF
>few|TRBJ1-1|TRBV6-6
CASSYSSTEAFF
>.|TRBJ2-2|TRBV30
CAWDHGGQMNTGELFF
>.|TRBJ2-2|TRBV7-2
CASSRDRANTGELFF
>.|TRBJ1-1|TRBV5-3
CARSLARTGTGERLDTEAFF
>.|TRBJ1-2|TRBV28
CASSPSYRTGTYTF
>.|TRBJ1-2|TRBV6-1
CASTPGQGGYGYTF
>once|TRBJ2-7|TRBV19
CASSIYRRPTYEQYF
>.|TRBJ1-2|TRBV7-2
CASSLEGGQGYGYTF
>.|TRBJ2-7|TRBV7-9
CASSLGTGSTYEQYF
>.|TRBJ1-4|TRBV27
CASSFRRSEKLFF
>.|TRBJ1-1|TRBV6-6
CASSFQENSRTEAFF
>.|TRBJ1-6|TRBV7-9
CASSFTGGGGPLHF
>.|TRBJ1-6|TRBV5-4
CASTRTAAYNSPLHF